The 17 T cell receptor beta chains below all came from one sample that was sequenced in a study of cytomegalovirus exposure and HLA in healthy donors. Clones were read by immunoSEQ multiplex PCR, and TCRdb kept only the in-frame ones, dropping some. This repertoire shows about 98,000 clones, roughly 87% found once; its top ten account for roughly 3.8%. The sequenced sample was PBMCs. The receptors were sampled from a woman in her twenties or thirties in good health and CMV-seronegative.

The rearrangement uses TRBV19 and TRBJ2-5; D unclear. Germline V gene data show CDR1 as LNHDA and CDR2 as SQIVND (reference sequence). The V and J ends lost 5 bases and 1 base respectively, with 14 bases between them. The CDR3 sequence is 15 residues long. CDR3 nucleotides: TGTGCCAGTAGTGCCCTTTTAGGCGGCCAAGAGACCCAGTACTTC. Translating it yields CASSALLGGQETQYF. Variable domain in full (rest from reference TRBV19 and TRBJ2-5): DGGITQSPKYLFRKEGQNVTLSCEQNLNHDAMYWYRQDPGQGLRLIYYSQIVNDFQKGDIAEGYSVSREKKESFPLTVTSAQKNPTAFYLCASSALLGGQETQYFGPGTRLLVL.

This CDR3 reads CASSLAQGYNEKLFF. CDR3 DNA sequence: TGTGCCAGCAGTTTAGCTCAGGGTTATAATGAAAAACTGTTTTTT. The J gene is TRBJ1-4, the V gene TRBV28; possible D gene TRBD1, 5 bases. Germline V gives CDR1 MDHEN, CDR2 SYDVKM. The CDR3 totals 15 residues. The V end was cut by 2 bases, the J end by 4 bases, with 11 bases between. Full variable domain (rest looked up from reference TRBV28 and TRBJ1-4): DVKVTQSSRYLVKRTGEKVFLECVQDMDHENMFWYRQDPGLGLRLIYFSYDVKMKEKGDIPEGYSVSREKKERFSLILESASTNQTSMYLCASSLAQGYNEKLFFGSGTQLSVL.

This clone has only a few counts. The chain has TRBV27 and TRBJ1-2; D is unclear. V lost 6 bases and J lost 7, with 21 bases in between. There are 15 residues in the CDR3. The germline gives CDR1 MNHEY, CDR2 SMNVEV (reference sequence). The CDR3 loop is CASRFPASAGGGYTF. The DNA for the CDR3 is TGTGCCAGCAGGTTCCCAGCTAGTGCCGGTGGTGGCTACACCTTC.

V gene TRBV5-1 combines with J gene TRBJ2-5; D unresolved. Per germline, CDR1 SGHRS and CDR2 YFSETQ. CDR3 length: 11 residues. Trimming took 3 bases from V and 2 from J, leaving 2 bases between them. CDR3: CASSSQETQYF. The CDR3, as DNA: TGCGCCAGCAGCTCACAAGAGACCCAGTACTTC.

V is TRBV9 and J is TRBJ2-3; 9 bases align to TRBD1. This CDR3 comprises 13 residues. After removal of 7 bases from V and 5 bases from J, the junction contained 5 bases not matched to a gene. Germline V lookup: CDR1 SGDLS, CDR2 YYNGEE. In DNA form, the CDR3 reads TGTGCCAGCGGATTGACAGGGGGAGATACGCAGTATTTT. This translates into CASGLTGGDTQYF.

This clone appeared a single time. In nucleotides, the CDR3 is TGTGCCAGCAGAAGTTCCGTAGTAACCGGGGAGCTGTTTTTT. This encodes CASRSSVVTGELFF. The rearrangement joins TRBV2 to TRBJ2-2, with no clear D. The length of the CDR3 is 14 residues. Germline CDR1 and CDR2: SNHLY and FYNNEI. Trimming removed 6 bases at V and 5 bases at J, with 13 bases between.

The chain links TRBV7-7 to TRBJ2-2; 8 nucleotides align to TRBD2. Germline V gives CDR1 SSHAT, CDR2 FNYEAQ (reference sequence). The CDR3 totals 16 residues. The trim removed 1 base at V and 7 bases at J, leaving 8 bases unmatched. The CDR3 region is CASSLVPGGPNGELFF. The CDR3 bases are TGTGCCAGCAGCTTAGTTCCGGGGGGGCCAAACGGGGAGCTGTTTTTT.

The V and J genes are TRBV5-6 and TRBJ1-5; D gene ambiguous. The germline V and J ends were trimmed by 7 bases and 4 bases, with 12 bases remaining between them. This CDR3 contains 13 residues. Germline V gene data show CDR1 as SGHDT and CDR2 as YYEEEE. The CDR3 sequence is CASASGKNQPQHF. In DNA form, the CDR3 reads TGTGCCAGCGCTTCCGGGAAGAATCAGCCCCAGCATTTT. Full variable domain (rest looked up from reference TRBV5-6 and TRBJ1-5): DAGVTQSPTHLIKTRGQQVTLRCSPKSGHDTVSWYQQALGQGPQFIFQYYEEEERQRGNFPDRFSGHQFPNYSSELNVNALLLGDSALYLCASASGKNQPQHFGDGTRLSIL.

This chain links TRBV19 with TRBJ2-7; a possible D gene is TRBD1 (5 bases). Deletions cut 7 bases from V and 3 bases from J, with 16 bases between. There are 14 residues in the CDR3. The germline V gene has CDR1 LNHDA and CDR2 SQIVND (reference sequence). The CDR3 here is CASKGVLDSYEQYF. The CDR3 region has the DNA TGTGCCAGTAAAGGGGTTCTCGACAGCTACGAGCAGTACTTC.

V usage is TRBV6-1 and J usage is TRBJ1-5, with 7 bases identical to TRBD1. The V and J ends lost 7 bases and 0 bases, in that order; junction bases with no gene match: 6. Germline V gene data show CDR1 as MNHNS and CDR2 as SASEGT. This CDR3 contains 15 residues. The CDR3 nucleotides are TGTGCCAGCAAAGGGGACAGATATAGCAATCAGCCCCAGCATTTT. It is translated as CASKGDRYSNQPQHF.

The CDR3 bases are TGCAGCGTTGAGAAAACAGGCGTCGAGCAGTACTTC. Protein sequence: CSVEKTGVEQYF. V and J are TRBV29-1 and TRBJ2-7, with D perhaps TRBD1 (5 bases). Germline assignment: CDR1 SQVTM and CDR2 ANQGSEA. The CDR3 sequence is 12 residues long. The V end was cut by 3 bases, the J end by 6 bases, with 12 bases between.

The V call is TRBV27, the J call TRBJ1-5, with a possible D match to TRBD1 (5 bases). Germline-derived CDR1 and CDR2 are MNHEY and SMNVEV (reference sequence). V dropped 8 bases and J dropped 9 bases, with 14 bases sitting between them. The CDR3 loop spans 12 amino acids. The CDR3 DNA is TGTGCCAGCCGGTCGGTGGGGGGGCCCCAGCATTTT. Residues: CASRSVGGPQHF.

A word on this clone: A read error may account for a junction end that differs from germline. The rearrangement uses TRBV19 and TRBJ1-4, with a possible D match to TRBD1 (6 bases). The CDR3 runs to 15 residues. Germline values: CDR1 LNHDA, CDR2 SQIVND (reference sequence). CDR3 protein: CASLRLGQTHEKLFF. Written as DNA, the CDR3 is TGTGCCAGCTTGCGACTGGGACAAACTCATGAAAAACTGTTTTTT.

CDR3 DNA sequence: TGTGCCAGCAGTGTCCCGGGACAGAGGACGTTCTCCTACGAGCAGTACTTC. Encoded protein: CASSVPGQRTFSYEQYF. The rearrangement links TRBV2 to TRBJ2-7; 7 nucleotides match TRBD1. The CDR3 covers 17 residues. V lost 4 bases and J lost 0; bases outside the gene matches: 12. The germline CDR1 and CDR2 sequences are SNHLY and FYNNEI.

This sequence joins TRBV7-2 and TRBJ1-2; TRBD1 matches 9 bases. The CDR3 length is 17 residues. Germline V gene lookup returns CDR1 SGHTA and CDR2 FQGNSA. V trimming: 4 bases; J trimming: 6 bases; junction bases outside the gene matches: 15. The CDR3 bases are TGTGCCAGCAGCTCCTCCCGGGACAGGGAGCATCTCGATGGCTACACCTTC. Amino acid sequence: CASSSSRDREHLDGYTF.

The chain uses TRBV6-5 and TRBJ2-7, with TRBD1 as a possible D gene (5 bases). Germline CDR1 MNHEY, CDR2 SVGAGI. The CDR3 extends over 13 amino acids. V was cut by 2 bases and J by 9 bases, with 14 bases left in between. DNA of the CDR3: TGTGCCAGCAGTTACACAGGATCCGACGGGCAGTACTTC. It encodes CASSYTGSDGQYF.

The chain is built from TRBV19 and TRBJ2-2; D may be TRBD2 (5 bases). Trimming left V 3 bases short and J 5 bases short, with 7 bases between. CDR1 is LNHDA and CDR2 is SQIVND in the germline V gene (reference sequence). The CDR3 has 13 residues. Here the CDR3 reads CASSIERTGELFF. Written as DNA, the CDR3 is TGTGCCAGTAGTATTGAGCGGACCGGGGAGCTGTTTTTT. Supplemented by reference TRBV19 and TRBJ2-2, the full variable domain reads DGGITQSPKYLFRKEGQNVTLSCEQNLNHDAMYWYRQDPGQGLRLIYYSQIVNDFQKGDIAEGYSVSREKKESFPLTVTSAQKNPTAFYLCASSIERTGELFFGEGSRLTVL.